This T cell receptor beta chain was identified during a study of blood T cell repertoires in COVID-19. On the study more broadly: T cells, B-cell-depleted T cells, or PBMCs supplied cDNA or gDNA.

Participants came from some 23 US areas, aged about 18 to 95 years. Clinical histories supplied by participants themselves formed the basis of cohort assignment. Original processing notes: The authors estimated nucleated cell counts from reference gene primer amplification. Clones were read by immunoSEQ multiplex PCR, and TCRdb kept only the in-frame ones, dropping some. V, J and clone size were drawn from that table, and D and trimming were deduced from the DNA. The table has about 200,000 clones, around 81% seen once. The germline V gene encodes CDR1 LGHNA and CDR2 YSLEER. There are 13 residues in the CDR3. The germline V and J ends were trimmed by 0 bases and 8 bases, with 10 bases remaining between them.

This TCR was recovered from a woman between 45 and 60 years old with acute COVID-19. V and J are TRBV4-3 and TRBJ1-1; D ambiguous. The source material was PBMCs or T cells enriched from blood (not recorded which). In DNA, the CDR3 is TGCGCCAGCAGCCAAGAGAGGTGGAGAGAAGCTTTCTTT. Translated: CASSQERWREAFF.